Following are 5 T cell receptor beta chains from one sample sequenced in a study of B cell selection in AIRE deficiency. Assay used: immunoSEQ multiplex PCR; TCRdb lists only in-frame clones, some missing. The sample has about 27,000 clones; just under 97% are singletons. The sorted conventional CD4 T cells were gated as CD4+CD127+. The sequenced sample was CD4+CD127+ conventional T cells sorted from PBMCs. The origin of the receptors is a human donor in good health.

The rearrangement joins TRBV6-1 to TRBJ2-3, with D perhaps matching TRBD2 (6 bases). Germline values: CDR1 MNHNS, CDR2 SASEGT. CDR3 length equals 14 residues. V was clipped by 7 bases and J by 0 bases, with 11 bases between them. CDR3 in amino acids: CASILARSTDTQYF. CDR3 nucleotide sequence: TGTGCCAGCATCCTAGCGAGGAGCACAGATACGCAGTATTTT.

This sequence joins TRBV5-1 and TRBJ2-7; tentatively, D is TRBD2 (5 bases). There are 15 residues in the CDR3. Between the trimmed V and J ends, which lost 4 bases and 2 bases, there was a span of 16 bases. Germline assignment: CDR1 SGHRS and CDR2 YFSETQ. As DNA, the CDR3 is TGCGCCAGCAGCCCTAGAGGACGGGGTACCTACGAGCAGTACTTC. Its translation: CASSPRGRGTYEQYF.

The rearrangement uses TRBV5-4 and TRBJ2-7; 10 bases are shared with TRBD1. The CDR3 consists of 15 residues. In germline, CDR1 is SGHNT, CDR2 YYREEE (reference sequence). The J segment lost 2 bases and the V segment lost 4 bases, leaving 6 bases of the junction unmatched. CDR3 protein: CASSLDRGRTYEQYF. The CDR3 region has the DNA TGTGCCAGCAGCCTAGACAGGGGGCGGACCTACGAGCAGTACTTC.

The chain is built from TRBV11-3 and TRBJ1-1; D may be TRBD1 (6 bases). The CDR3 runs 13 residues. CDR1 and CDR2 from the germline V gene are SGHNT and YENEEA. Trimming cost V 1 base and J 5 bases, with 8 bases left between them. This chain's CDR3 is CASSLGRGTEAFF. CDR3 nucleotide sequence: TGTGCCAGCAGCTTAGGTAGGGGGACTGAAGCTTTCTTT.

The rearrangement uses TRBV5-4 and TRBJ2-3; D ambiguous. This CDR3 is 12 amino acids long. V was pared by 2 bases and J by 2 bases, with 3 bases between. Germline CDR1 is SGHNT and CDR2 is YYREEE (reference sequence). This CDR3 is CASSLPTDTQYF. The CDR3 region has the DNA TGTGCCAGCAGCTTACCCACAGATACGCAGTATTTT.